Listed below are T cell receptor beta chains from one sample, sequenced in a study of post-analysis software for immune sequencing data. TCRdb reprocessed the PCR reads with MiXCR, giving one entry per CDR3 protein. The data contain 750,000 to 950,000 distinct CDR3 sequences, about 53% of them singletons. Sequencing was performed on blood. These receptors all come from a girl between 10 and 17 years old with multiple sclerosis. Both conserved end residues are part of each CDR3. Fields, in order: J gene, D gene, V gene, clone size, CDR3 DNA, CDR3 protein. The D gene is left open where the match is weak. Expanded clones get a size class; other rows say once, few or many, or leave the size out.

TRBJ2-5	TRBD2	TRBV20-1	-	TGCAGTGCTAAAAACGCCGATGAAACTAGCGAATCTTCGGGGACCCAGTACTTC	CSAKNADETSESSGTQYF
TRBJ1-6	TRBD1	TRBV12-3/TRBV12-4	-	TGTGCCAGCCGTCCGACAGGGGCGGTAAATAATTCACCCCTCCACTTT	CASRPTGAVNNSPLHF
TRBJ2-7	-	TRBV12-3/TRBV12-4	-	TGTGCCAGCAGTTTGGGTGTACCCTACGAGCAGTACTTC	CASSLGVPYEQYF
TRBJ2-5	-	TRBV20-1	few	TGCAGTGCTAGAGCGGGATCGGGCCTTGGGGAGACCCAGTACTTC	CSARAGSGLGETQYF
TRBJ2-1	TRBD2	TRBV10-3	-	TGTGCCATCAGTGAGTCGACGGGGGGCTCCTACAATGAGCAGTTCTTC	CAISESTGGSYNEQFF
TRBJ2-7	TRBD2	TRBV28	-	TGTGCCTCAATAGCGGGAGGCCCTTTCTACGAGCAGTACTTC	CASIAGGPFYEQYF
TRBJ1-1	-	TRBV12-5	-	TGTGCTAGTGGTCCCCCGCAGGGATTCACTGAAGCTTTCTTT	CASGPPQGFTEAFF
TRBJ2-5	-	TRBV5-1	-	TGCGCCAGCAGCTCACACCTGGGACAAATAATCCAAGAGACCCAGTACTTC	CASSSHLGQIIQETQYF
TRBJ2-6	-	TRBV7-3	many	TGTGCCAGCAGCCTCACAGGCTCTGGGGCCAACGTCCTGACTTTC	CASSLTGSGANVLTF
TRBJ2-6	-	TRBV7-2	-	TGTGCCAGCCGCTTTCCAGGCTCTGGGGCCAACGTCCTGACTTTC	CASRFPGSGANVLTF